This TCR beta chain was sequenced for a study of control samples from healthy donors and cancer patients. The method was immunoSEQ multiplex PCR; TCRdb's version includes in-frame clones alone and lacks a portion of them. This repertoire shows some 120,000 clones, around 87% found once; its top ten account for around 8.7%. Between the trimmed V and J ends, which lost 0 bases and 4 bases, there was a span of 13 bases. This CDR3 is built from 16 residues. The germline V gene has CDR1 LGHNA and CDR2 YSLEER. The V gene is TRBV4-3, the J gene TRBJ2-1; D perhaps matches TRBD1 (5 bases). Sequencing was carried out using blood. This clonotype was obtained from a man in his forties in good health. CDR3 loop: CASSQEIVGPYNEQFF. Here the CDR3 DNA reads TGCGCCAGCAGCCAAGAAATTGTGGGGCCTTACAATGAGCAGTTCTTC.